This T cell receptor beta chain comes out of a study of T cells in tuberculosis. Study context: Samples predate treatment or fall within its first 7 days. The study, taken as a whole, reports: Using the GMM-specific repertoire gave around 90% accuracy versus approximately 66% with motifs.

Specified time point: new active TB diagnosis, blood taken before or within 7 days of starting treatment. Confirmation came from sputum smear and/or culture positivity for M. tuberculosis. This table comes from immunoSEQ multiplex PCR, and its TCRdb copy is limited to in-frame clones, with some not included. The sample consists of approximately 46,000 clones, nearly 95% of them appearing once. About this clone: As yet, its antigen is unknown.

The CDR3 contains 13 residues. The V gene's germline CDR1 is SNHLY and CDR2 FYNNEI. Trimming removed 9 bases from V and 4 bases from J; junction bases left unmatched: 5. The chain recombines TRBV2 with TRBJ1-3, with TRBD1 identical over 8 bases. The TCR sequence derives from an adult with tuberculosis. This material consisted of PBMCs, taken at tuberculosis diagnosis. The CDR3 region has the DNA TGTGCCAGACAGACAGGGGCGGGAAACACCATATATTTT. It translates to CARQTGAGNTIYF.